The following is a T cell receptor (beta chain) sequence with its context. The entry originates in a study of blood T cell repertoires in COVID-19. Study summary: In each case, the material was cDNA or gDNA derived from T cells, B-cell-depleted T cells, or PBMCs.

Per the original data handling: Amplifying reference gene primers gave estimates of nucleated cell counts. Sequencing used immunoSEQ multiplex PCR; TCRdb keeps in-frame clones, though not all of them. D and trimming come from the DNA, and the V and J calls and clone size come from that table. The sample lists around 200,000 clones; more than 75% were seen once. The germline gives CDR1 SNHLY, CDR2 FYNNEI. The CDR3 totals 14 residues. With V trimmed by 9 bases and J by 4 bases, 7 bases remained unmatched. The clonotype was recovered from a woman between 18 and 30 years old who had recovered from COVID-19. V and J are TRBV2 and TRBJ2-3; TRBD1 matches at 10 bases. Sample: peripheral blood. The CDR3 DNA reads as TGTGCCAGTCTGAGGACAGGGGGTCCAGATACGCAGTATTTT. Translated, it gives CASLRTGGPDTQYF.